Given below is one TCR beta chain in context. Its antigen is unidentified. The data stem from a study of identical twins. Study-wide results and caveats: Sequences that were beta out-of-frame showed weaker excess twin sharing. In monozygotic twins, models underestimated the sharing of out-of-frame TCR alpha.

The ends lost 1 base at V and 3 bases at J; junction bases unmatched: 11. The CDR3 length is 17 residues. The V gene's germline CDR1 is LGHDT and CDR2 YNNKEL (reference sequence). Using its own MiXCR run on the 5' RACE reads, TCRdb lists one record per CDR3 protein. The repertoire holds 400,000 to 550,000 distinct CDR3 sequences, 20% to 30% seen once, with just under 3% in the top ten. Separately, the same data were catalogued under a study of T cells expressing NK-cell markers. That study adds: Four of the donors also had these clonotypes leading their CD3+CD56-NKG2C+ fraction.

The chain joins TRBV3-1 to TRBJ2-7; 8 nucleotides agree with TRBD1. Sequencing was carried out using CD4+ T cells sorted from blood. The TCR originated in a woman under 30 in good health. The CDR3 spells CASSQVTRGTGYYEQYF. CDR3 DNA: TGTGCCAGCAGCCAAGTAACAAGAGGGACAGGCTACTACGAGCAGTACTTC.